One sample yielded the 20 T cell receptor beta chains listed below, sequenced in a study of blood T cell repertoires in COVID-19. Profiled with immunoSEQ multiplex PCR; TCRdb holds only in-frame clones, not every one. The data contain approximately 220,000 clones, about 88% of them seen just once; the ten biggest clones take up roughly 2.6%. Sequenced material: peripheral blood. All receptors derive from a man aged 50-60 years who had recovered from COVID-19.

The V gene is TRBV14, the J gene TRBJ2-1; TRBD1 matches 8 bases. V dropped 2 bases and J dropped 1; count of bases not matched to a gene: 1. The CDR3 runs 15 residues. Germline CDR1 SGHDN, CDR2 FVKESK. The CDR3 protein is CASSQRTGSYNEQFF. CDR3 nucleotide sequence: TGTGCCAGCAGCCAAAGGACAGGGTCCTACAATGAGCAGTTCTTC.

The CDR3 region has the DNA TGTGCCAGCAGCCAAGGTAGAAGATACCAAGAGACCCAGTACTTC. Translating gives CASSQGRRYQETQYF. The V call is TRBV14, the J call TRBJ2-5, with D unclear. Germline CDR1 reads SGHDN; CDR2 reads FVKESK. V was cut by 1 base and J by 0 bases, with 9 bases left in between. CDR3 length: 15 residues.

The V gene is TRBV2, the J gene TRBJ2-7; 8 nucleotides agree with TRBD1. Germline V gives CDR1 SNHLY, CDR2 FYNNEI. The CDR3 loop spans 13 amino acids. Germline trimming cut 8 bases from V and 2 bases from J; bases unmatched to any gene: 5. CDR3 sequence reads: CASLGQGTYEQYF. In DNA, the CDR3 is TGTGCCAGCCTAGGACAGGGAACCTACGAGCAGTACTTC.

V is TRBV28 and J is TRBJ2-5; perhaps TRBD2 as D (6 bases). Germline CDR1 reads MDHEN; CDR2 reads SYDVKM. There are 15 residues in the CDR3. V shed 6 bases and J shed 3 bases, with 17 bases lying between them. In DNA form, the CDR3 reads TGTGCCAGCAGAACTTCAGGGAGGTCCAAAGAGACCCAGTACTTC. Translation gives CASRTSGRSKETQYF.

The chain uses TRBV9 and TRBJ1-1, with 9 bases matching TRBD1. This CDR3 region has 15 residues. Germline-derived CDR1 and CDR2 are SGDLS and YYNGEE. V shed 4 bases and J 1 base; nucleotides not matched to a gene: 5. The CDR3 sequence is CASSLQGAGNTEAFF. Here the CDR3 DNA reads TGTGCCAGCAGCCTACAGGGGGCCGGGAACACTGAAGCTTTCTTT.

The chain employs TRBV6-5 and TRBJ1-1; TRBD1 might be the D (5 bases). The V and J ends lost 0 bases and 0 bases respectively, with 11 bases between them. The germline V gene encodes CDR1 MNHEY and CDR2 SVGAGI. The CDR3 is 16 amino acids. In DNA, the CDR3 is TGTGCCAGCAGTTACTCGGGGCGACGGATGAACACTGAAGCTTTCTTT. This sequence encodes CASSYSGRRMNTEAFF.

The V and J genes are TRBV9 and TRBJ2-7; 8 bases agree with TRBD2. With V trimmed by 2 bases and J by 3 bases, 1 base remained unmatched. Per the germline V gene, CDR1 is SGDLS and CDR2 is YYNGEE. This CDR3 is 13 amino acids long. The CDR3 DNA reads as TGTGCCAGCAGCGTCGGGACTAGCTACGAGCAGTACTTC. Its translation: CASSVGTSYEQYF.

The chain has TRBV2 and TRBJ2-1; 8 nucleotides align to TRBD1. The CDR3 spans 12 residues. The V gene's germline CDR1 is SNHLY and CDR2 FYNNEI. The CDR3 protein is CATDRGGNEQFF. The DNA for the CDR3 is TGTGCGACCGACAGGGGCGGGAATGAGCAGTTCTTC.

CDR3 loop: CASSEVSSPYEQYF. For the CDR3, the DNA is TGTGCCAGCAGTGAAGTGTCTAGCCCCTACGAGCAGTACTTC. V is TRBV25-1 and J is TRBJ2-7; maybe TRBD2 (5 bases). V shed 2 bases and J shed 2 bases, with 10 bases lying between them. In germline, CDR1 is MGHDK, CDR2 SYGVNS. The CDR3 spans 14 residues.

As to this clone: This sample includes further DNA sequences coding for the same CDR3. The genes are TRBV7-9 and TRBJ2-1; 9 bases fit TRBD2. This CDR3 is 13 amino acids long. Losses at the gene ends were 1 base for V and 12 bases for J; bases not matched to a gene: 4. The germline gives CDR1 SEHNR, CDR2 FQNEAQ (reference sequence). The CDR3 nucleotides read TGTGCCAGCAGCTTAGAGAGCGGGGGGCGGCAGTTCTTC. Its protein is CASSLESGGRQFF.

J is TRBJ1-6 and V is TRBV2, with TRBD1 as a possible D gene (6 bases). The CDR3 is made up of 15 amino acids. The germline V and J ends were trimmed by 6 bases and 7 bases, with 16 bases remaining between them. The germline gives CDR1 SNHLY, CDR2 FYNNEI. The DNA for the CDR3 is TGTGCCAGCAGAGCTACAGGGCAGGAAAATTCACCCCTCCACTTT. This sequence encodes CASRATGQENSPLHF.

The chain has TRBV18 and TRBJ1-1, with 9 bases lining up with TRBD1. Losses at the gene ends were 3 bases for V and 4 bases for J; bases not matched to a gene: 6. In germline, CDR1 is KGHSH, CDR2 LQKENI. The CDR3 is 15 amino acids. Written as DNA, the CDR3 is TGTGCCAGCTCACCGCCGGACAGGGGTGGCACTGAAGCTTTCTTT. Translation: CASSPPDRGGTEAFF.

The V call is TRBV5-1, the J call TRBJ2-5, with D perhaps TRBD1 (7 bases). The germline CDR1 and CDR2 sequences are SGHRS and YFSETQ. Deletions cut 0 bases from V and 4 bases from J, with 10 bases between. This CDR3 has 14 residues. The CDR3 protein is CASSLDRGGETQYF. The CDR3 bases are TGCGCCAGCAGCTTGGACAGGGGAGGAGAGACCCAGTACTTC. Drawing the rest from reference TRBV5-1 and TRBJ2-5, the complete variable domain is KAGVTQTPRYLIKTRGQQVTLSCSPISGHRSVSWYQQTPGQGLQFLFEYFSETQRNKGNFPGRFSGRQFSNSRSEMNVSTLELGDSALYLCASSLDRGGETQYFGPGTRLLVL.

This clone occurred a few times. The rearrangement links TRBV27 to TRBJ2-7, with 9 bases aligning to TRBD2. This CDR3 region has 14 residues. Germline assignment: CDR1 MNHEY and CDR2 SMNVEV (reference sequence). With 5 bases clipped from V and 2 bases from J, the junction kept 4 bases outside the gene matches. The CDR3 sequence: CASSPGLAPYEQYF. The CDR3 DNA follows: TGTGCCAGCAGTCCGGGACTAGCACCCTACGAGCAGTACTTC.

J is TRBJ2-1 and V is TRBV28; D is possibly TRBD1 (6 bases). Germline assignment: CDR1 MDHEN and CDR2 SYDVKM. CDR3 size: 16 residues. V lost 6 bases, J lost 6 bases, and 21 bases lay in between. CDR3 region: CASRSSRGGMFNEQFF. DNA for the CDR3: TGTGCCAGCAGAAGCTCGAGAGGGGGAATGTTCAATGAGCAGTTCTTC.

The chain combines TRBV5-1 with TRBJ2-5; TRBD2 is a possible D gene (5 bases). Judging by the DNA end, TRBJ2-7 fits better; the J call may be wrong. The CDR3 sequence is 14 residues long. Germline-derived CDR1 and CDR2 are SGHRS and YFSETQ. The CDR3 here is CASSLEGPGYEQYF. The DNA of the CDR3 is TGCGCCAGCAGCTTGGAAGGGCCGGGGTACGAGCAGTACTTC.

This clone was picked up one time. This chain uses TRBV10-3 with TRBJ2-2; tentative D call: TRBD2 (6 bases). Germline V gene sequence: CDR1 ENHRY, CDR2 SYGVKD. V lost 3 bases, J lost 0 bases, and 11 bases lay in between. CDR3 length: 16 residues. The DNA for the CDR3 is TGTGCCATCAGTGAAGGGCTAGCGCCGAACACCGGGGAGCTGTTTTTT. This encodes CAISEGLAPNTGELFF.

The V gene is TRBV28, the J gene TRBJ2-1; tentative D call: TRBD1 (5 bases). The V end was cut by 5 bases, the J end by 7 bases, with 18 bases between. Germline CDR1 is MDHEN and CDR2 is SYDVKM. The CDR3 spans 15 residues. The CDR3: CASSTPKGRWNEQFF. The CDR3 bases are TGTGCCAGCAGTACTCCGAAGGGGCGATGGAATGAGCAGTTCTTC.

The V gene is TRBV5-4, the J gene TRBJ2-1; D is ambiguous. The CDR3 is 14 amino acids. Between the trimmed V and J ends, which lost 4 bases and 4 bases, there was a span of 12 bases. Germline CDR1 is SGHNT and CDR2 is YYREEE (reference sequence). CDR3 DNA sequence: TGTGCCAGCAGCATGAGAGGTCTATACAATGAGCAGTTCTTC. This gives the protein CASSMRGLYNEQFF.

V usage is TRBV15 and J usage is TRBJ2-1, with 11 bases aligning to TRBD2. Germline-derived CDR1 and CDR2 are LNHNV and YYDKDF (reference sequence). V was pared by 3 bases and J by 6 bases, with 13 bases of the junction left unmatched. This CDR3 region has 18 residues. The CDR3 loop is CATSSPFLAGGGGNEQFF. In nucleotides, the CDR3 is TGTGCCACCAGCAGCCCTTTCCTAGCGGGAGGAGGTGGCAATGAGCAGTTCTTC.